The 30 T cell receptor beta chains below come from one sample, sequenced in a study of tumor-infiltrating lymphocytes in primary liver carcinoma. Bulk tissue was left unsorted, and RNA and DNA were co-extracted from roughly 20-30 mg of it. With a constant-region primer, TCR beta cDNA was made from approximately 500 ng of total RNA. Slightly modified ARM-PCR served as the procedure for the TCR beta libraries. These libraries came from three rounds of nested multiplex PCR. The first two PCR rounds used TRBV1-TRBV30 forward primers with a C-beta reverse primer, around 10 cycles each. TCRdb re-derived calls from the multiplex PCR reads in MiXCR, one entry per CDR3 protein. In the table there are 95,000 to 150,000 distinct CDR3 sequences, 55% to 75% of which are singletons. What was sequenced was liver tumor tissue from sampling region 1. Subset reported: tumor region T1, superior pole. The receptors stem from a woman between 55 and 75 years old with primary liver carcinoma and hepatitis B virus infection.

V and J are TRBV6-5 and TRBJ2-1, with 7 bases lining up with TRBD2. This CDR3 has 14 residues. Looked up from germline, CDR1 is MNHEY and CDR2 is SVGAGI. The junction had 13 bases not matched to a gene; V was cut back by 7 bases and J by 10 bases. DNA for the CDR3: TGTGCCAGCATCCCCCCGACGGGAGGACACGAGCAGTTCTTC. As protein: CASIPPTGGHEQFF.

This clonotype occurred once. This may be a read error: a much more frequent sequence differs by one nucleotide. For the CDR3, the DNA is TGCGCCAGCAGTTATGACCCCAACCTAGCCGAAAACATTCAGTACTTC. Residues: CASSYDPNLAENIQYF. This chain uses TRBV5-1 with TRBJ2-4; D perhaps matches TRBD2 (5 bases). This CDR3 spans 16 amino acids. CDR1 and CDR2 from the germline V gene are SGHRS and YFSETQ. Based on the CDR3 plus reference TRBV5-1 and TRBJ2-4, the full variable domain is KAGVTQTPRYLIKTRGQQVTLSCSPISGHRSVSWYQQTPGQGLQFLFEYFSETQRNKGNFPGRFSGRQFSNSRSEMNVSTLELGDSALYLCASSYDPNLAENIQYFGAGTRLSVL.

This clonotype was picked up one time. A junction boundary mismatches the germline segment, possibly from a read error. The chain links TRBV5-8 to TRBJ1-5, with unresolved D. The CDR3 length is 18 residues. In germline, CDR1 is SGHTS, CDR2 YDEGEE. CDR3 coding DNA: TGTGCCAGCAGTCCGGGCCTCGCGCGGGGATATAGCAATCAGCCCCTGCATTTT. Translating gives CASSPGLARGYSNQPLHF.

In the case of this clonotype: This could be a read error, since a much larger clone is one nucleotide away. Here the CDR3 reads CASSFQQGATRELFF. DNA of the CDR3: TGTGCCAGCAGTTTTCAACAGGGGGCCACCCGGGAGCTGTTTTTT. The gene calls are TRBV12-3 or TRBV12-4 and TRBJ2-2, with TRBD1 matching 9 bases. The CDR3 spans 15 residues.

This clonotype has at least ten counts. The chain joins TRBV6-5 to TRBJ2-5; D tentatively fits TRBD1 or TRBD2 (6 bases each). V was clipped by 6 bases and J by 14 bases, with 25 bases between them. Germline V gene lookup returns CDR1 MNHEY and CDR2 SVGAGI. This CDR3 region has 14 residues. The CDR3 is CASSEEGGLWPRYF. As DNA, the CDR3 is TGTGCCAGCAGCGAGGAGGGGGGCCTTTGGCCCCGATACTTC.

This clonotype was seen many times. This chain connects TRBV5-1 to TRBJ2-4; 16 bases map to TRBD2. The CDR3 consists of 16 residues. The ends lost 0 bases at V and 8 bases at J; junction bases unmatched: 2. CDR1 and CDR2 from the germline V gene are SGHRS and YFSETQ. CDR3 nucleotides: TGCGCCAGCAGCTTGGACGGGACTAGCGGGGGGGACATTCAGTACTTC. The encoded protein is CASSLDGTSGGDIQYF.

In the case of this clonotype: A much larger clone differs from this one at a single base, so this may be a read error. This chain connects TRBV6-5 to TRBJ1-2; a weak D match, TRBD1 (5 bases). The CDR3 has 15 amino acids. Per germline, CDR1 MNHEY and CDR2 SVGAGI. V gave up 0 bases and J gave up 10 bases, with 18 bases separating them. The CDR3 DNA is TGTGCCAGCAGTTACTCCAGGGCCGCCGTGAACGACTACACCTTC. It specifies CASSYSRAAVNDYTF.

A word on this clonotype: A much larger clone sits a single nucleotide away, making a read error possible. The chain joins TRBV5-4 to TRBJ1-1; 9 bases match TRBD1. CDR3 size: 14 residues. CDR1 is SGHNT, CDR2 YYREEE, per germline (reference sequence). The CDR3 bases are TGTGCCAGCAGCCGGGACAGGGAGAAAACTGACGCTTTCTTT. It is translated as CASSRDREKTDAFF.

Notes on this clonotype: A much larger clone sits a single nucleotide away, making a read error possible. CDR3 sequence (DNA): TGTGTCAGCAGCTTTGGACTAGCGGGGGTACAAGAGACCCAGTACTTC. Its translation is CVSSFGLAGVQETQYF. The V call is TRBV12-3 or TRBV12-4, the J call TRBJ2-5; 13 bases agree with TRBD2. The CDR3 has 16 residues.

As to this clonotype: Possible read error: a much larger clone is one base away. This chain uses TRBV5-8 with TRBJ2-4; 8 bases are shared with TRBD1. The germline V gene has CDR1 SGHTS and CDR2 YDEGEE. The CDR3 contains 17 residues. The CDR3: CACSLDWTGSESYIQYF. The CDR3 region has the DNA TGTGCCTGCAGCTTGGACTGGACAGGGTCAGAGAGTTACATTCAGTACTTC. Based on the CDR3 plus reference TRBV5-8 and TRBJ2-4, the full variable domain is EAGVTQSPTHLIKTRGQQATLRCSPISGHTSVYWYQQALGLGLQFLLWYDEGEERNRGNFPPRFSGRQFPNYSSELNVNALELEDSALYLCACSLDWTGSESYIQYFGAGTRLSVL.

The V and J genes are TRBV11-2 and TRBJ2-7; D gene unclear. Germline V gene data show CDR1 as SGHAT and CDR2 as FQNNGV. This CDR3 is 13 amino acids long. V lost 6 bases, J lost 3 bases, and 12 bases lay in between. CDR3 in DNA: TGTGCCAGCAGGGTCCATGGGGACTACGAGCAGTACTTC. Residues: CASRVHGDYEQYF.

Details on this clonotype: Given a much more abundant clone one base away, this may be a read error. V usage is TRBV10-2 and J usage is TRBJ2-1, with TRBD1 as a possible D gene (6 bases). Germline CDR1 and CDR2: WSHSY and SAAADI. The CDR3 consists of 17 residues. The germline V and J ends were trimmed by 4 bases and 4 bases, with 20 bases remaining between them. The CDR3 DNA reads TGCGCCAGCAGTGGATCCCTCGCAGGGGTGGGATACAATGAGCAGTTCTTC. Amino acids: CASSGSLAGVGYNEQFF.

About this clonotype: Being one base from a much bigger clone, this may be a read error. A read error is likely, as this CDR3 ends without the conserved phenylalanine or tryptophan. V gene TRBV6-6 combines with J gene TRBJ2-3; 10 nucleotides agree with TRBD2. The CDR3 loop spans 19 amino acids. The ends lost 6 bases at V and 0 bases at J; junction bases unmatched: 15. Per the germline V gene, CDR1 is MNHNY and CDR2 is SVGAGI (reference sequence). This chain's CDR3 is CASRRGPSGSSPSTDTQYS. Here the CDR3 DNA reads TGTGCCAGCAGACGAGGACCTAGCGGGAGTTCCCCTAGCACAGATACGCAGTATTCT.

The chain has TRBV5-1 and TRBJ2-7; 12 positions match TRBD1. This CDR3 has 14 residues. V lost 3 bases, J lost 6 bases, and 4 bases stayed unmatched. Germline CDR1 reads SGHRS; CDR2 reads YFSETQ. CDR3 loop: CASSSGTGGGEQYF. The CDR3 DNA follows: TGCGCCAGCAGCTCGGGGACAGGGGGCGGCGAGCAGTACTTC.

As regards this clonotype: This sequence may be a read error, since a much larger clone differs from it by one base. V is TRBV2 and J is TRBJ2-7; 8 nucleotides align to TRBD1. The CDR3 spans 14 residues. Germline assignment: CDR1 SNHLY and CDR2 FYNNEI. The CDR3 region is CASGERGRGPEQYF. The CDR3 DNA sequence: TGTGCCAGCGGTGAAAGGGGCAGGGGGCCCGAGCAGTACTTC.

The V call is TRBV5-1, the J call TRBJ2-2; TRBD1 agrees at 9 bases. J lost 2 bases, V lost 10 bases, and 12 bases had no gene match. The germline V gene has CDR1 SGHRS and CDR2 YFSETQ. The CDR3 runs 16 residues. The CDR3 coding sequence is TGCGCCGGCAACTTGATGGGACAGGGAAACACCGGGGAGCTGTTTTTT. Amino acids: CAGNLMGQGNTGELFF.

In the case of this clonotype: One junction end does not reproduce the germline sequence, and a read error may be involved. The genes are TRBV30 and TRBJ1-1, with 8 bases aligning to TRBD1. The CDR3 length is 13 residues. Germline V lookup: CDR1 GTSNPN, CDR2 SVGIG (reference sequence). CDR3 nucleotides: TGTTCCTGGATAACAGGGGGAGTCACTGGGGCTTTCTTT. Translating it yields CSWITGGVTGAFF.

To note about this clonotype: At one end the junction does not follow the germline gene, possibly because of a read error. This rearrangement joins TRBV11-3 to TRBJ2-7; D is perhaps TRBD2 (6 bases). Germline V gives CDR1 SGHNT, CDR2 YENEEA. The CDR3 consists of 14 residues. CDR3 bases: TGTGCAAGCAGCTTGAGCGGGCAGGAGCACGAGCAGTACTTC. It is translated as CASSLSGQEHEQYF.

This clonotype was detected a few times. The junction shows a germline mismatch at one end, possibly a read error. The chain couples TRBV12-3 or TRBV12-4 to TRBJ1-4; D remains unclear. There are 16 residues in the CDR3. This chain's CDR3 is CASSLVPLLATEKLFF. In DNA form, the CDR3 reads TGTGCCAGCAGTTTGGTACCACTACTGGCTACTGAAAAACTTTTTTTT.

A word on this clonotype: Here the CDR3 omits its conserved ending phenylalanine or tryptophan, so a read error is the likely source. This chain connects TRBV29-1 to TRBJ2-1, with TRBD2 matching over 11 bases. Germline-derived CDR1 and CDR2 are SQVTM and ANQGSEA. The CDR3 consists of 14 residues. CDR3 region: CSVGLAGMYNKQFL. CDR3 nucleotides: TGCAGCGTTGGACTAGCGGGGATGTACAATAAGCAGTTCCTC.

The V and J genes are TRBV5-1 and TRBJ2-7; weak D call: TRBD2 (5 bases). The germline gives CDR1 SGHRS, CDR2 YFSETQ. V shed 1 base and J shed 5 bases, with 13 bases lying between them. The CDR3 totals 14 residues. The CDR3 reads CASSLWTGRDEQYF. The DNA for the CDR3 is TGCGCCAGCAGCTTGTGGACTGGAAGAGACGAGCAGTACTTC.

A remark on this clonotype: No conserved phenylalanine or tryptophan ends this CDR3, so it is likely a read error. V and J are TRBV10-3 and TRBJ1-4, with a weak D call TRBD1 (6 bases). Between the trimmed V and J ends, which lost 6 bases and 7 bases, there was a span of 15 bases. In germline, CDR1 is ENHRY, CDR2 SYGVKD. The CDR3 length is 14 residues. The CDR3 DNA sequence: TGTGCCATCAGATCACAGGGATCGGGTGAAAAACTGTTTTTA. Its protein product is CAIRSQGSGEKLFL.

This clonotype was seen a handful of times. J is TRBJ2-2 and V is TRBV7-3, with D unresolved. CDR3 length: 12 amino acids. The V gene's germline CDR1 is SGHTA and CDR2 FQGTGA. V was shortened by 3 bases and J by 2 bases, with 1 base between the two germline ends. DNA of the CDR3: TGTGCCAGCAGCTTCAACACCGGGGAGCTGTTTTTT. The encoded protein is CASSFNTGELFF.

The CDR3 coding sequence is TGTGCCAGCACTTATATCACCTCGGGACAGGGCCACACTGAAGCTTTCTTT. Its translation: CASTYITSGQGHTEAFF. The chain is built from TRBV6-2 or TRBV6-3 and TRBJ1-1; 9 bases are shared with TRBD1. The CDR3 contains 17 residues. Germline V gene sequence: CDR1 MNHEY, CDR2 SVGEGT. V lost 7 bases to trimming and J lost 3 bases; unmatched junction nucleotides: 15.

The genes are TRBV28 and TRBJ2-1; D not resolved. V gave up 4 bases and J gave up 7 bases, with 8 bases separating them. This CDR3 region has 12 residues. Germline assignment: CDR1 MDHEN and CDR2 SYDVKM. This chain's CDR3 is CASSSRSNEQFF. The CDR3 nucleotides read TGTGCCAGCAGTTCAAGGTCTAATGAGCAGTTCTTC. The complete variable domain, with remaining parts taken from reference TRBV28 and TRBJ2-1, reads DVKVTQSSRYLVKRTGEKVFLECVQDMDHENMFWYRQDPGLGLRLIYFSYDVKMKEKGDIPEGYSVSREKKERFSLILESASTNQTSMYLCASSSRSNEQFFGPGTRLTVL.

As to this clonotype: A much bigger clone sits one base away, suggesting this may be a read error. The rearrangement links TRBV10-3 to TRBJ2-5, with 15 bases identical to TRBD2. Germline CDR1 and CDR2: ENHRY and SYGVKD. There are 16 residues in the CDR3. CDR3 protein: CAISESGGLAGGTLYF. CDR3 coding DNA: TGTGCCATCAGTGAGTCGGGAGGACTAGCGGGAGGGACCCTGTACTTC.

For this clonotype: Its ends do not fully match the called genes, so a read error is possible. J is TRBJ2-1 and V is TRBV7-9, with D maybe TRBD2 (5 bases). The CDR3 extends over 14 amino acids. Germline CDR1 reads SEHNR; CDR2 reads FQNEAQ (reference sequence). This CDR3 reads CAGSNQDSLNEQFF. CDR3 DNA sequence: TGTGCCGGCAGCAACCAGGACTCCTTAAATGAGCAGTTCTTC. Combining the CDR3 with reference TRBV7-9 and TRBJ2-1 gives the whole variable domain DTGVSQNPRHKITKRGQNVTFRCDPISEHNRLYWYRQTLGQGPEFLTYFQNEAQLEKSRLLSDRFSAERPKGSFSTLEIQRTEQGDSAMYLCAGSNQDSLNEQFFGPGTRLTVL.

This clonotype was seen ten or more times. The CDR3 is CASSYGKGTEAFF. In nucleotides, the CDR3 is TGTGCCAGCAGCTACGGCAAGGGGACTGAAGCTTTCTTT. The chain uses TRBV7-9 and TRBJ1-1; weak D call: TRBD1 (5 bases). V was shortened by 4 bases and J by 5 bases, with 11 bases between the two germline ends. Germline V lookup: CDR1 SEHNR, CDR2 FQNEAQ (reference sequence). This CDR3 is 13 amino acids long.

Of note for this clonotype: A much larger clone lies one base from this, so it may be a read error. This chain joins TRBV29-1 and TRBJ1-1, with D hard to call. The CDR3 has 13 amino acids. Germline-derived CDR1 and CDR2 are SQVTM and ANQGSEA. Trimming removed 6 bases from V and 0 bases from J, with 11 bases in between. CDR3 coding DNA: TGCAGCGTGAGGGCACAGCTGAACACTGAAGCTTTCTTT. This translates into CSVRAQLNTEAFF.

Comment on this clonotype: A much bigger clone sits one base away, suggesting this may be a read error. In this CDR3 the conserved last residue, phenylalanine or tryptophan, is missing, so a read error is likely. The chain is built from TRBV10-3 and TRBJ1-2, with D possibly matching TRBD1 (5 bases). The CDR3 has 14 amino acids. CDR1 and CDR2 from the germline V gene are ENHRY and SYGVKD. Trimming pared 0 bases from V and 8 bases from J, leaving 13 bases between. The CDR3 DNA reads as TGTGCCATCAGTGAGTCGGGAGGGGTAGGAGGCTACACCCTC. Encoded protein: CAISESGGVGGYTL.